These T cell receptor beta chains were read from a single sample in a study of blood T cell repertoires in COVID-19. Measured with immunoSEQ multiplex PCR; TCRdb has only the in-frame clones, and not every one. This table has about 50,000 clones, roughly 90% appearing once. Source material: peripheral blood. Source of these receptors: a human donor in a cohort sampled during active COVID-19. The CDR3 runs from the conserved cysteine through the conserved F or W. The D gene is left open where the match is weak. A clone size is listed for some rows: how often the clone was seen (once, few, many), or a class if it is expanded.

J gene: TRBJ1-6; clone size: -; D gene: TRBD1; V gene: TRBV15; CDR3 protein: CATSRERSRGHSPLHF; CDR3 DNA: TGTGCCACCAGCAGAGAGCGGTCCAGGGGGCATTCACCCCTCCACTTT
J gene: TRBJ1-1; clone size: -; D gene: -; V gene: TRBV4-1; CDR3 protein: CASSQRGQEDTEAFF; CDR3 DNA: TGCGCCAGCAGCCAACGCGGGCAGGAGGACACTGAAGCTTTCTTT
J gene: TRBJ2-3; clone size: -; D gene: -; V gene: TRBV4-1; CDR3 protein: CASSQGQGSDTQYF; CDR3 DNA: TGCGCCAGCAGCCAAGGCCAGGGTTCAGATACGCAGTATTTT
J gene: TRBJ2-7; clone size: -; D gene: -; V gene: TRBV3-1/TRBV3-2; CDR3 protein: CASSQELVPYEQYF; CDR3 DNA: TGTGCCAGCAGCCAAGAGCTAGTACCCTACGAGCAGTACTTC
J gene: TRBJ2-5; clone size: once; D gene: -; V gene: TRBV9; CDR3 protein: CASSVAANAIETQYF; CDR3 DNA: TGTGCCAGCAGCGTAGCCGCTAACGCGATTGAGACCCAGTACTTC
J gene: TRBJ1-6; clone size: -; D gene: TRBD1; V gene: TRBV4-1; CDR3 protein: CASSQVDRENSPLHF; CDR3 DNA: TGCGCCAGCAGCCAAGTGGACAGGGAGAATTCACCCCTCCACTTT
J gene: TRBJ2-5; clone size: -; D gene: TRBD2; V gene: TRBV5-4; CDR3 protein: CASSLVASGQETQYF; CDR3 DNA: TGTGCCAGCAGCTTGGTGGCTAGCGGGCAAGAGACCCAGTACTTC
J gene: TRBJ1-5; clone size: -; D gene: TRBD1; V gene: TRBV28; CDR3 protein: CASRGTGDHQPQHF; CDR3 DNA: TGTGCCAGCCGAGGGACAGGGGATCACCAGCCCCAGCATTTT
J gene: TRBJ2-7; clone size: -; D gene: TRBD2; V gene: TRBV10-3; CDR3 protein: CAISGVSGGSYEQYF; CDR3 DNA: TGTGCCATCAGTGGTGTTAGCGGGGGCTCCTACGAGCAGTACTTC
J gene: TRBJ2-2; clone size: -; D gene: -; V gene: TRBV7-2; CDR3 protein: CASSLPGLGLFF; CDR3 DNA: TGTGCCAGCAGCTTACCTGGGCTCGGGCTGTTTTTT
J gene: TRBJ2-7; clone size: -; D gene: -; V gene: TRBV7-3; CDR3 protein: CASSQGSTNEQYF; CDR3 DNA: TGTGCCAGCAGTCAGGGTTCCACCAACGAGCAGTACTTC
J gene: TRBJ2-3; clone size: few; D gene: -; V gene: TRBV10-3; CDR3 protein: CAITEAPSTDTQYF; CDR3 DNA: TGTGCCATCACCGAAGCCCCCTCCACAGATACGCAGTATTTT
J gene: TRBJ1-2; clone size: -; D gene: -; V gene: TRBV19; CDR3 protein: CASSIMDTSYGYTF; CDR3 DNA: TGTGCCAGTAGTATAATGGACACAAGCTATGGCTACACCTTC
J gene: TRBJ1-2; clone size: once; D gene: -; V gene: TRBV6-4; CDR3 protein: CASSEDQGRSGYTF; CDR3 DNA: TGTGCCAGCAGTGAAGATCAGGGTCGGTCCGGCTACACCTTC
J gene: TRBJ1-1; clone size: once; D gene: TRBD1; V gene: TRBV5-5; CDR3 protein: CASSPRQGGGYTEAFF; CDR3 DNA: TGTGCCAGCAGCCCAAGACAGGGGGGAGGATACACTGAAGCTTTCTTT
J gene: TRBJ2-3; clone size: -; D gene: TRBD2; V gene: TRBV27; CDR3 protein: CASSLTSGLYTDTQYF; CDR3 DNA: TGTGCCAGCAGTTTAACTAGCGGGTTATACACAGATACGCAGTATTTT
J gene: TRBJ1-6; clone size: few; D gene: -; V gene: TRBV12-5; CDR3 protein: CASGLETGNSPLHF; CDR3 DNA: TGTGCTAGTGGTTTGGAGACAGGCAATTCACCCCTCCACTTT
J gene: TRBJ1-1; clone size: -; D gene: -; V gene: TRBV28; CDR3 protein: CASSPSWGVNTEAFF; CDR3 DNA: TGTGCCAGCAGTCCCTCTTGGGGGGTGAACACTGAAGCTTTCTTT
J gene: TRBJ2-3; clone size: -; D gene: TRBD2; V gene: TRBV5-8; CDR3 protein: CASSSGTSRTDTQYF; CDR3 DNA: TGTGCCAGCAGTTCCGGGACTAGTCGCACAGATACGCAGTATTTT
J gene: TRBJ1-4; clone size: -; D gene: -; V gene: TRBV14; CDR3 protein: CASSLNQGIMGEKLFF; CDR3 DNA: TGTGCCAGCAGCCTTAACCAGGGTATCATGGGTGAAAAACTGTTTTTT
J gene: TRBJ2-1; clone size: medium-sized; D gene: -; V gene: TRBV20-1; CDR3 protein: CSASVPYNEQFF; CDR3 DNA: TGCAGTGCTAGTGTCCCATACAATGAGCAGTTCTTC
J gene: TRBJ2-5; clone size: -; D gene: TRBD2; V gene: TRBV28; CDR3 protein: CASSSGTSGRSETQYF; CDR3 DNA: TGTGCCAGCAGTTCGGGGACTAGCGGGAGGTCGGAGACCCAGTACTTC
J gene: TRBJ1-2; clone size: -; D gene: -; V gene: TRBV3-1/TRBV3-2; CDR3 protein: CASSLGTIDNYGYTF; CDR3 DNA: TGTGCCAGCAGCCTCGGGACAATAGATAACTATGGCTACACCTTC
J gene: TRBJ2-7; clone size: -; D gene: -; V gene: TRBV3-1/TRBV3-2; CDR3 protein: CASSKPHQGEQYF; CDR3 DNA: TGTGCCAGCAGCAAACCCCACCAGGGGGAGCAGTACTTC
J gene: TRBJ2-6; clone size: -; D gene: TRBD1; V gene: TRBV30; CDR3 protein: CAWTGGGGANVLTF; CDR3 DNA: TGTGCCTGGACAGGGGGCGGTGGGGCCAACGTCCTGACTTTC
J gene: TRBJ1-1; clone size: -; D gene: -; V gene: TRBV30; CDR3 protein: CAGAKGMNTEAFF; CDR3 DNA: TGTGCTGGAGCGAAAGGAATGAACACTGAAGCTTTCTTT